This T cell receptor beta chain appears in the sequencing data of a study of T cell repertoires in cytomegalovirus infection. TCRdb ran MiXCR on the reads and lists one entry per CDR3 protein. The data hold 650,000 to 900,000 distinct CDR3 sequences, with 29% observed a single time. A remark on this clonotype: The antigen is unknown.

There are 11 residues in the CDR3. The V gene's germline CDR1 is LGHNT and CDR2 FRNRAP. V lost 6 bases, J lost 9 bases, and 8 bases lay in between. The TCR was taken from a human donor in good health (CMV status not recorded). Some clones in this sample may be carry-over from other donors' samples. This material consisted of cultured CD8+ T cells from PBMCs, taken from culture after CMV antigen stimulation. The J gene is TRBJ2-2, the V gene TRBV12-5, with a tentative D call TRBD2 (5 bases). The CDR3 DNA reads TGTGCTAGTGGACTAGGCCGGGAGCTGTTTTTT. Residues: CASGLGRELFF.